This T cell receptor beta chain derives from a study of beta chain features in type 1 diabetes (dated by TCRdb to the late 2010s). Describing the broader study: Mean age, gender distribution, total cell number and subset yield did not differ between patients and healthy donors. A total of roughly 98,000,000 sorted cells were examined across all samples, and a strong correlation was observed between cell number per subset and RNA yield. In the study, recently diagnosed type 1 diabetes patients and matched healthy donors were compared on the TCRB repertoires of their sorted circulating CD4+ T cell subsets. Regulatory and stem cell-like memory subsets were obtained from only 8 patients and roughly eight healthy donors, while naive and central memory subsets were obtained from all 28 donors.

All of the isolated RNA was reverse transcribed with the High Capacity cDNA Reverse Transcription Kit, so expressed TCRB transcripts were sequenced. Naive, central memory and regulatory T cell samples underwent deep immunoSEQ sequencing, averaging around 3.6 million total reads per sample. After sorted cells were lysed in RLT buffer, RNA was extracted with DNase-treated RNeasy Micro or Mini kits, with the choice depending on cell number. Each cell subset was processed separately to prevent cross-contamination, with patient and healthy donor samples processed together. The immunoSEQ multiplex PCR was used to amplify TCRB sequences from cDNA, yielding 87-bp fragments that span the CDR3 region. Amplicons were sequenced on the Illumina HiSeq platform. Concerning the study's data processing: PCR bias was computationally corrected using synthetic template baselines, reads within Hamming distance 2 were collapsed, and singletons that could not be merged were discarded. By aligning reads against IMGT, V, D and J genes, CDR3 length, and insertions or deletions at six rearrangement sites were assigned. Within each subset, clonotype counts were normalized to the number of sorted cells before true diversity and Gini coefficients were calculated with the tcR R package. The overlap coefficient, calculated on TCRB nucleotide sequences, was used to measure repertoire sharing. Out-of-frame TCRB sequences from naive cells were analyzed to stand in for the pre-selection repertoire. TCRdb retrieved this table from immuneACCESS and kept in-frame rearrangements only. Not all clones are present; in checked studies, unresolved V genes account for under half, and no reason is known for the remainder. The V and J calls and clone size come from that table; D and trimming were worked out from the DNA. The sample includes 600,000 to 650,000 clones, with around 15% observed a single time. The biggest ten clones account for around 0.095% of the sample.

Each donor gave one peripheral blood draw, approximately 110 mL on average, collected into heparinised tubes. Naive, central memory, regulatory and stem cell-like memory CD4+ T cells were sorted on a BD FACSAria II using a panel including CD45RO, CCR7, CD25, CD127, CD95 and CD27. Purity was above 95% for every sorted population. PBMCs were separated immediately by Lymphoprep density gradient centrifugation and were stained directly, without being cultured. To minimize batch effects, samples were stained and sorted in pairs, one healthy donor with one patient per experiment. Overall study outcomes, separate from this receptor: Because small numbers of individuals were included in the HLA sub-analyses, any influence of HLA type on TCRB rearrangement was left unresolved. Naive, central memory and regulatory TCRB repertoires appeared to be more alike among patients than among healthy donors. At VDJ recombination sites, type 1 diabetes patients had fewer insertions and more deleted nucleotides, which implies abnormalities in thymic rearrangement. Shorter templates might be favored by PCR, yet because patient and control samples were amplified and corrected together, any such skew would affect both groups equally. Because cDNA rather than genomic DNA was sequenced, highly expressing activated cells could have been over-represented, although no difference in activation and CD3 levels was found between groups. Type 1 diabetes patients showed a moderate but significant shortening of TCRB CDR3 length in all four CD4+ subsets.

Concerning this clone: Which antigen it targets is not known. Qualities for individual bases were not recorded, and no much larger clone is one base off.

This receptor was taken from a man aged 18 to 30 in good health. Specimen: naive CD4+ T cells from blood. What this sample's cell subset or site label stands for: true naive CD4+ T cells.

The CDR3 protein sequence reads: CASSVAGQDHYGYTF. The nucleotide sequence is given as TGTGCCAGCAGCGTAGCAGGCCAAGATCACTATGGCTACACCTTC. The chain couples TRBV9 to TRBJ1-2; the D segment cannot be called with confidence. V sheds 0 bases and J sheds 3 bases, leaving 12 bases between their ends. Reading the germline V gene gives CDR1 SGDLS and CDR2 YYNGEE. The CDR3 covers 15 residues, taking in both the cysteine and the phenylalanine. Solely the CDR3 DNA is kept, with 45 bases framed from the first base.